This T cell receptor (beta chain) derives from a study of cytotoxic CD8 clonotypes in ibrutinib-treated CLL. Broader study findings: Clonality increased at ibrutinib response and stayed stable in sustained remission. At progression, however, it fell back toward baseline. Rare overall, public clonotypes shrank or held steady under therapy. Progressing and sustained-remission patients had different sampling times.

Here immunoSEQ multiplex PCR was the method, and the copy in TCRdb shows in-frame clones only, minus some. The sample includes 100,000 to 150,000 clones, approximately 83% seen only once; the top ten take roughly 2%. For this clone: What it recognizes is unknown.

Here the sequenced sample was PBMCs, taken after 24 months of ibrutinib treatment. This sequence originates from a human donor with chronic lymphocytic leukemia.

In DNA, the CDR3 is TGCGCCAGCAGCACTAGCACAGATACGCAGTATTTT. It codes for CASSTSTDTQYF. This chain joins TRBV5-1 and TRBJ2-3; the D is unclear. CDR1 is SGHRS, CDR2 YFSETQ, per germline. Deletions cut 4 bases from V and 0 bases from J, with 3 bases between. The CDR3 has 12 amino acids. The full variable domain, with the rest looked up from reference TRBV5-1 and TRBJ2-3, is KAGVTQTPRYLIKTRGQQVTLSCSPISGHRSVSWYQQTPGQGLQFLFEYFSETQRNKGNFPGRFSGRQFSNSRSEMNVSTLELGDSALYLCASSTSTDTQYFGPGTRLTVL.